These 9 T cell receptor beta chains were sequenced from one sample in a study of beta chain features in type 1 diabetes (dated by TCRdb to about 2018). The library was built by means of the immunoSEQ multiplex PCR assay. The High Capacity cDNA Reverse Transcription Kit was used to reverse transcribe all of the isolated RNA, meaning that expressed TCRB transcripts were what got sequenced. TCRdb took this table from immuneACCESS and kept in-frame rearrangements with V and J called. Such tables lack part of the clones; where checked against another copy, unresolved V genes explain under half of the gap, and the rest is unexplained. The sample table records fewer than 200,000 clones; about 13% of these occur just once. Around 0.63% of the sample goes to the ten largest clones. What was sequenced was central memory CD4+ T cells from blood. The receptors come from a young woman in good health.

The chain has TRBV4-1 and TRBJ2-3; 11 nucleotides align to TRBD2. Looked up from germline, CDR1 is MGHRA and CDR2 is YSYEKL. This CDR3 region has 17 residues. Losses at the gene ends were 4 bases for V and 0 bases for J; bases not matched to a gene: 6. The CDR3 bases are TGCGCCAGCAGCCTAGCGGGAGGGCCCCCTAGCACAGATACGCAGTATTTT. It codes for CASSLAGGPPSTDTQYF.

The DNA of the CDR3 is TGTGCCAGTAGTGCCACCGGGACAGGGAATGAGCAGTTCTTC. This codes for CASSATGTGNEQFF. This sequence joins TRBV19 and TRBJ2-1; 9 bases align to TRBD1. V lost 5 bases to trimming and J lost 7 bases; unmatched junction nucleotides: 6. CDR1 and CDR2 (germline): LNHDA, SQIVND (reference sequence). CDR3 length equals 14 residues.

This clone turned up a few times. The chain couples TRBV11-2 to TRBJ2-7, with 9 bases aligning to TRBD1. This CDR3 region has 14 residues. V was pared by 1 base and J by 6 bases, with 4 bases of the junction left unmatched. Looked up from germline, CDR1 is SGHAT and CDR2 is FQNNGV. CDR3 region: CASSLGRTGVEQYF. The CDR3 coding sequence is TGTGCCAGCAGCTTAGGGAGGACAGGGGTCGAGCAGTACTTC.

This clone was found a few times. The chain carries TRBV5-4 and TRBJ2-1; 8 nucleotides match TRBD1. Unmatched junction bases numbered 4, after V lost 0 bases and J lost 8 bases. CDR3 length equals 14 residues. The germline CDR1 and CDR2 sequences are SGHNT and YYREEE (reference sequence). The CDR3 DNA reads as TGTGCCAGCAGCTTGGTTCAGGGGGCCGATGAGCAGTTCTTC. Translating gives CASSLVQGADEQFF.

This clone was counted only a few times. The chain couples TRBV29-1 to TRBJ2-5; a weak D match, TRBD2 (5 bases). This CDR3 contains 10 residues. Germline CDR1 SQVTM, CDR2 ANQGSEA. Trimming shortened V by 0 bases and J by 11 bases, and 7 bases separated the two germline ends. CDR3 in DNA: TGCAGCGTTGAAGAGTGGGAGCAGTACTTC. This sequence encodes CSVEEWEQYF.

This clone was counted at least ten times. V is TRBV30 and J is TRBJ2-3; D perhaps matches TRBD1 (6 bases). The V end lost 2 bases, the J end lost 1 base, and 16 bases lay between the germline ends. The germline V gene encodes CDR1 GTSNPN and CDR2 SVGIG (reference sequence). This CDR3 region has 16 residues. CDR3: CAWSTLPQGRTDTQYF. CDR3 in DNA: TGTGCCTGGAGTACCCTGCCACAGGGACGCACAGATACGCAGTATTTT.

The chain carries TRBV11-2 and TRBJ2-1, with 8 bases lining up with TRBD2. Looked up from germline, CDR1 is SGHAT and CDR2 is FQNNGV. The J segment lost 6 bases and the V segment lost 5 bases, leaving 6 bases of the junction unmatched. There are 14 residues in the CDR3. The CDR3 DNA is TGTGCCAGCAGCCAAGCGGGAGATCTCAATGAGCAGTTCTTC. It translates to CASSQAGDLNEQFF. Variable domain in full (rest from reference TRBV11-2 and TRBJ2-1): EAGVAQSPRYKIIEKRQSVAFWCNPISGHATLYWYQQILGQGPKLLIQFQNNGVVDDSQLPKDRFSAERLKGVDSTLKIQPAKLEDSAVYLCASSQAGDLNEQFFGPGTRLTVL.

This clone appeared a few times. The rearrangement uses TRBV10-3 and TRBJ1-5, with TRBD1 matching over 9 bases. The CDR3 covers 14 residues. Germline lookup yields CDR1 ENHRY and CDR2 SYGVKD. After removal of 10 bases from V and 4 bases from J, the junction contained 8 bases not matched to a gene. The CDR3 nucleotides are TGTGCCACCCATGGGACAGGGTCGAATCAGCCCCAGCATTTT. It yields the protein CATHGTGSNQPQHF.

Comments on this clone: Additional DNA sequences in this sample encode the identical CDR3. J is TRBJ1-5 and V is TRBV19; the D is unclear. The CDR3 is 13 amino acids. Germline CDR1 and CDR2: LNHDA and SQIVND (reference sequence). Trimming pared 5 bases from V and 4 bases from J, leaving 9 bases between. Here the CDR3 reads CASSRQVNQPQHF. In nucleotides, the CDR3 is TGTGCCAGTAGTCGGCAGGTAAATCAGCCCCAGCATTTT.